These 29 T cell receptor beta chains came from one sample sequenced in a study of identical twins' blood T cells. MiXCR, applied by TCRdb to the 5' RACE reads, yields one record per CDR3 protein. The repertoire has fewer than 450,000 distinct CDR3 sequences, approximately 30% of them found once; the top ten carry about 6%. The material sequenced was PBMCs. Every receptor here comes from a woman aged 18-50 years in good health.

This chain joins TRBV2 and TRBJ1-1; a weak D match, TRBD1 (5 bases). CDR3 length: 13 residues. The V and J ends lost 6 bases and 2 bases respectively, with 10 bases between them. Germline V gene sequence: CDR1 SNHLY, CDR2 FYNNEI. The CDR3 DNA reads TGTGCCAGCAGGGGGGACGGCAACACTGAAGCTTTCTTT. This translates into CASRGDGNTEAFF.

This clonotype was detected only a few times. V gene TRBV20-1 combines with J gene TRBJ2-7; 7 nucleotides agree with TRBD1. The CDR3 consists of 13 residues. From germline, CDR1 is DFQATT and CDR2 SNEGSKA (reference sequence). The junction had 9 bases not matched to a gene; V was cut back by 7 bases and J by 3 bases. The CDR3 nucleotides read TGCAGTGGGAGTCAGGGGGATTACTACGAGCAGTACTTC. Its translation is CSGSQGDYYEQYF.

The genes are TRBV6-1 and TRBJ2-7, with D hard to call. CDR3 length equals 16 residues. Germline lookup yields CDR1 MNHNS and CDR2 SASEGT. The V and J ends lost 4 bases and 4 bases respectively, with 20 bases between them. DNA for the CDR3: TGTGCCAGCAGTGTCCTCGACTCAGAAGGGTCTTACGAGCAGTACTTC. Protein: CASSVLDSEGSYEQYF.

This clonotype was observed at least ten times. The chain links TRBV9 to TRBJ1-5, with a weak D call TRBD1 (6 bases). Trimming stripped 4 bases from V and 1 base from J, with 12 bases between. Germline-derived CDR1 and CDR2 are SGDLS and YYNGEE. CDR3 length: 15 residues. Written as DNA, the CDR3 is TGTGCCAGCAGCCGAGGGGGAATCAGCAATCAGCCCCAGCATTTT. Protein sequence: CASSRGGISNQPQHF.

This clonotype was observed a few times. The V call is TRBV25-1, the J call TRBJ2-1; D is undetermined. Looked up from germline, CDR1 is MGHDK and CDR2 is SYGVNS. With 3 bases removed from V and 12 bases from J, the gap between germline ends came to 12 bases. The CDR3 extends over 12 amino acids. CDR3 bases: TGTGCCAGCAGTGAGGACCGGCAACGGCAGTTCTTC. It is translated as CASSEDRQRQFF. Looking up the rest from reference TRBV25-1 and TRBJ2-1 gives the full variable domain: EADIYQTPRYLVIGTGKKITLECSQTMGHDKMYWYQQDPGMELHLIHYSYGVNSTEKGDLSSESTVSRIRTEHFPLTLESARPSHTSQYLCASSEDRQRQFFGPGTRLTVL.

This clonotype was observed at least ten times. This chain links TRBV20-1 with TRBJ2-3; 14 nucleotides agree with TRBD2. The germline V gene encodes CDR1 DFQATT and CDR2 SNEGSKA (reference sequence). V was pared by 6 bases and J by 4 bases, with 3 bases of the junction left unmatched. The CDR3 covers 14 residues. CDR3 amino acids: CSAAGLAGADTQYF. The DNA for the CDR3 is TGCAGTGCCGCGGGACTAGCGGGAGCAGATACGCAGTATTTT.

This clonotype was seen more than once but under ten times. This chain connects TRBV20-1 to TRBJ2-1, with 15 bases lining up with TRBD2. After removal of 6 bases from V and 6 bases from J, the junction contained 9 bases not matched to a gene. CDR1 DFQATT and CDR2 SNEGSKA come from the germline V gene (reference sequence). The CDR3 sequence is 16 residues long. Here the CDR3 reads CSAKGLAGGSINEQFF. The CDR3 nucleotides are TGCAGTGCCAAAGGACTAGCGGGGGGGTCTATCAATGAGCAGTTCTTC.

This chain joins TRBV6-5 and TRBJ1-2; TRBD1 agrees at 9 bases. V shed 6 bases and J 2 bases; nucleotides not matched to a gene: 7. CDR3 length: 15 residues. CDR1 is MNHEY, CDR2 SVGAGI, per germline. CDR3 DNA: TGTGCCAGCAGCGCGTACAGGGGGCAAAACTATGGCTACACCTTC. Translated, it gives CASSAYRGQNYGYTF.

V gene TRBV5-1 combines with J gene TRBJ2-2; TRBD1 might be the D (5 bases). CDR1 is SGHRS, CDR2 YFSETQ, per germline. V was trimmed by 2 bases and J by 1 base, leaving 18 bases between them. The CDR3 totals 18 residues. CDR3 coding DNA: TGCGCCAGCAGCTTTCGCAGGGTTGGGCTCATGAACACCGGGGAGCTGTTTTTT. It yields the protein CASSFRRVGLMNTGELFF. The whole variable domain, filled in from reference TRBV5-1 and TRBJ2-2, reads KAGVTQTPRYLIKTRGQQVTLSCSPISGHRSVSWYQQTPGQGLQFLFEYFSETQRNKGNFPGRFSGRQFSNSRSEMNVSTLELGDSALYLCASSFRRVGLMNTGELFFGEGSRLTVL.

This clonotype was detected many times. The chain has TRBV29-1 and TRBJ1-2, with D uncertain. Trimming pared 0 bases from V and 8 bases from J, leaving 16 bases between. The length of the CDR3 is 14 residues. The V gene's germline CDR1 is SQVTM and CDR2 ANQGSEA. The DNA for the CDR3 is TGCAGCGTTGAAGATCCTAAGGTTTTAGGAGGCTACACCTTC. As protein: CSVEDPKVLGGYTF. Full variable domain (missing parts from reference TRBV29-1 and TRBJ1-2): SAVISQKPSRDICQRGTSLTIQCQVDSQVTMMFWYRQQPGQSLTLIATANQGSEATYESGFVIDKFPISRPNLTFSTLTVSNMSPEDSSIYLCSVEDPKVLGGYTFGSGTRLTVV.

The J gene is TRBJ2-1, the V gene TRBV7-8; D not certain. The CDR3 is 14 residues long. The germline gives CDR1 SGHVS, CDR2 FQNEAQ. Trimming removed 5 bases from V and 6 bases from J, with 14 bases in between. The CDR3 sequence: CASSLTIYLNEQFF. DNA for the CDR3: TGTGCCAGCAGCCTTACGATCTACCTCAATGAGCAGTTCTTC.

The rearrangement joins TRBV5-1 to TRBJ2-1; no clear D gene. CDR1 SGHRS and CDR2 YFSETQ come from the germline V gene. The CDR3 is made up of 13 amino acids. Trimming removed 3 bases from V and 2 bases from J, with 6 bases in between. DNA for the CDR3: TGCGCCAGCAGCTCCGATGCCTACAATGAGCAGTTCTTC. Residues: CASSSDAYNEQFF.

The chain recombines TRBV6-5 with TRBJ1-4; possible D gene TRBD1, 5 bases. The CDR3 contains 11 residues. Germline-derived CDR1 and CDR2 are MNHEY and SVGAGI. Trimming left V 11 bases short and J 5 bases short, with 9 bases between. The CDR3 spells CAPGPNEKLFF. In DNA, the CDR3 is TGTGCCCCGGGGCCGAATGAAAAACTGTTTTTT.

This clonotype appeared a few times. The CDR3, as DNA: TGCAGTGCTAGCAGGACCCCGGTCTACGGGGAGCTGTTTTTT. This sequence encodes CSASRTPVYGELFF. The chain has TRBV20-1 and TRBJ2-2; D call uncertain. Germline CDR1 is DFQATT and CDR2 is SNEGSKA (reference sequence). This CDR3 spans 14 amino acids. Trimming shortened V by 3 bases and J by 7 bases, and 15 bases separated the two germline ends.

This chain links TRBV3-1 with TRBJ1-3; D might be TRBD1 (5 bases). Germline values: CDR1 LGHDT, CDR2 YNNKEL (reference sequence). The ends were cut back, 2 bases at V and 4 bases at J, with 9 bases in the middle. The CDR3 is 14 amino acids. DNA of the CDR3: TGTGCCAGCAGCCAACGACAGCTCGGAAACACCATATATTTT. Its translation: CASSQRQLGNTIYF.

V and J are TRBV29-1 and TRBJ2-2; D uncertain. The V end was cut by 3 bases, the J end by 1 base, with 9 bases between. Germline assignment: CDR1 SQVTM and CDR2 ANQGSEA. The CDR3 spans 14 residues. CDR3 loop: CSVEKRVNTGELFF. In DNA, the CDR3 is TGCAGCGTTGAGAAAAGGGTGAACACCGGGGAGCTGTTTTTT.

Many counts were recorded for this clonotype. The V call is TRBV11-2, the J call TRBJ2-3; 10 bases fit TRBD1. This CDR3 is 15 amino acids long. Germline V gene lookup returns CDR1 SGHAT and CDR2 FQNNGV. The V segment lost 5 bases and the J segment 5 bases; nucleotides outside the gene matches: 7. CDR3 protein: CASSPGTGVKDTQYF. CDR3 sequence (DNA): TGTGCCAGCAGCCCTGGGACAGGGGTAAAAGATACGCAGTATTTT.

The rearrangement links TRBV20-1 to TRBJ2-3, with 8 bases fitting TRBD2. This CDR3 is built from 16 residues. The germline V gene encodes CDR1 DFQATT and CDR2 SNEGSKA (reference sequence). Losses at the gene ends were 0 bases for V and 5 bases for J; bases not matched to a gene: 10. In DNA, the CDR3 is TGCAGTGCTAGAGATTTTTCGGCGGGAGGTAAAGATACGCAGTATTTT. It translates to CSARDFSAGGKDTQYF.

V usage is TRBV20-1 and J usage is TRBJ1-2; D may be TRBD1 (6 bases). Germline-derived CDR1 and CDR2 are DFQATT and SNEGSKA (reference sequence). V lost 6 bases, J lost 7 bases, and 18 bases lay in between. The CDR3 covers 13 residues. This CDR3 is CSAYHRVGVGYTF. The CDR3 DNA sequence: TGCAGTGCCTATCACAGGGTTGGGGTTGGCTACACCTTC.

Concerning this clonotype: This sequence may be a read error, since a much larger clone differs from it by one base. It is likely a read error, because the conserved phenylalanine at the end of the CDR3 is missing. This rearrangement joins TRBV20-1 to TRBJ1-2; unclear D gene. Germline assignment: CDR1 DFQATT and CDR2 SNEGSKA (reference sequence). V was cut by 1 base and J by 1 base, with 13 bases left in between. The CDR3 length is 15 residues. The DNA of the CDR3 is TGCAGTGCTAGAGGATGGGAAACTCTTAACTATGGCTACACCCTC. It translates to CSARGWETLNYGYTL.

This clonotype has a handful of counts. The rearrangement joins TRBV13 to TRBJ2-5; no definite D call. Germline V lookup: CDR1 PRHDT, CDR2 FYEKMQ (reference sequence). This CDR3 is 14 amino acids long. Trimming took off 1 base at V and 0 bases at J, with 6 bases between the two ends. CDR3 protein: CASSLEQNQETQYF. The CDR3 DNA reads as TGTGCCAGCAGCTTAGAACAGAACCAAGAGACCCAGTACTTC.

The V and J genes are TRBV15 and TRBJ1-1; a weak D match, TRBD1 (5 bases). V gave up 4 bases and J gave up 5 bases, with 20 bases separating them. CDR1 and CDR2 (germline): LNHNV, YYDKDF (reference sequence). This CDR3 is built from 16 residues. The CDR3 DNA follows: TGTGCCACCAGCACAGAATCAAGGGGAAAGTGGACTGAAGCTTTCTTT. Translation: CATSTESRGKWTEAFF.

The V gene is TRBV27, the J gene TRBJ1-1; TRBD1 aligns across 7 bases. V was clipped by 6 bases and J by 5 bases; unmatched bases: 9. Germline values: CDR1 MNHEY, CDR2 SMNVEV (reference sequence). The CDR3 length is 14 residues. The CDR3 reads CASSWTGDITEAFF. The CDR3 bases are TGTGCCAGCAGCTGGACAGGAGACATTACTGAAGCTTTCTTT.

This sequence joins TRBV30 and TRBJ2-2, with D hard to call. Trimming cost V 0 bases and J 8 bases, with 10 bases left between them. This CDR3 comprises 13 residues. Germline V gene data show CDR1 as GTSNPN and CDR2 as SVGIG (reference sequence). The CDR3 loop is CAWSVYPLGELFF. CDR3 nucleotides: TGTGCCTGGAGTGTATATCCCCTTGGGGAGCTGTTTTTT.

The CDR3 DNA reads TGTGCCAGCAGCCGACAGGGATTGTCTATGAACACTGAAGCTTTCTTT. It encodes CASSRQGLSMNTEAFF. V is TRBV7-2 and J is TRBJ1-1; 7 nucleotides match TRBD1. J lost 0 bases, V lost 5 bases, and 9 bases had no gene match. The V gene's germline CDR1 is SGHTA and CDR2 FQGNSA. The CDR3 runs to 16 residues.

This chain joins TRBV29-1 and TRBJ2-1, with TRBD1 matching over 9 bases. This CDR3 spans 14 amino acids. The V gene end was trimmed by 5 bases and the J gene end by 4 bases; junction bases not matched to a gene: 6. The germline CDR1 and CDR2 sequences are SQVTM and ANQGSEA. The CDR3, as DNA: TGCAGCGTTTTGGGGACAGGGTCTTACAATGAGCAGTTCTTC. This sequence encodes CSVLGTGSYNEQFF.

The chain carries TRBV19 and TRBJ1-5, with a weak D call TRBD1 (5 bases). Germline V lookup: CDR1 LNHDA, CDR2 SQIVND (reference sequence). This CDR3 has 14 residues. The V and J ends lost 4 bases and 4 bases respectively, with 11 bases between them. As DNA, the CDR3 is TGTGCCAGTAGTACACGGGGGAAGAATCAGCCCCAGCATTTT. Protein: CASSTRGKNQPQHF. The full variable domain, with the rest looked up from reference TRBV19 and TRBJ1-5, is DGGITQSPKYLFRKEGQNVTLSCEQNLNHDAMYWYRQDPGQGLRLIYYSQIVNDFQKGDIAEGYSVSREKKESFPLTVTSAQKNPTAFYLCASSTRGKNQPQHFGDGTRLSIL.

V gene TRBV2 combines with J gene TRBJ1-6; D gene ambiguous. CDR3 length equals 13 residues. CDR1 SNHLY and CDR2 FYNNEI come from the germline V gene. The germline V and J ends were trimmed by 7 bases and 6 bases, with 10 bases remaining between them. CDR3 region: CASTRSTNSPLHF. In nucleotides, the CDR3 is TGTGCCAGCACCCGGTCCACTAATTCACCCCTCCACTTT.

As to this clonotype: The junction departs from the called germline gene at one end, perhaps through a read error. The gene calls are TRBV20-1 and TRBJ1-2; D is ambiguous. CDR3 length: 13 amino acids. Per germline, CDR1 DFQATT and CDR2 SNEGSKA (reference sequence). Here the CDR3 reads CSASRYQSYGCTF. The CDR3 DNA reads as TGCAGTGCTAGCCGATACCAGAGCTATGGCTGCACCTTC.